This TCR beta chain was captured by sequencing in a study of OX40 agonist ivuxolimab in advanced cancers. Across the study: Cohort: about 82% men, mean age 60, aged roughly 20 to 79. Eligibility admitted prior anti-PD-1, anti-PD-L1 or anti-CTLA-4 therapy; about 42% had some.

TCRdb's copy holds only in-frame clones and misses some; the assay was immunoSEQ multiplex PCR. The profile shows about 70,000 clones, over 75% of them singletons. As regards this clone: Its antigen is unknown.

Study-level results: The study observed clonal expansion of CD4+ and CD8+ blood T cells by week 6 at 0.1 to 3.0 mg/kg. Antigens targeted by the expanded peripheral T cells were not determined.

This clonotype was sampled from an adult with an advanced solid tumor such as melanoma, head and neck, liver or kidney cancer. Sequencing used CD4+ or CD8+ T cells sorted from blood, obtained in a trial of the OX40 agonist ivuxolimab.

CDR3 region: CASSSGASGGKETQYF. The DNA for the CDR3 is TGCGCCAGCAGCTCCGGGGCTAGCGGGGGGAAAGAGACCCAGTACTTC. The chain employs TRBV5-1 and TRBJ2-5, with 11 bases fitting TRBD2. V gave up 3 bases and J gave up 3 bases; unmatched junction bases: 7. Germline values: CDR1 SGHRS, CDR2 YFSETQ. The CDR3 loop spans 16 amino acids.